A selection of T cell receptor beta chains follows, all from one sample in a study of CD8 T cells in Susac syndrome. A single record per CDR3 protein comes from TCRdb applying MiXCR to the immunoSEQ multiplex PCR reads. Of about 140,000 distinct CDR3 sequences in the sample, around 93% are singletons; the top ten hold 0.14%. The sequenced sample consisted of CD4+ T cells from PBMCs. The receptors originated from a human donor with Susac syndrome. Both conserved end residues are part of each CDR3. Each record gives: CDR3 protein, CDR3 DNA, V gene, clone size, D gene, J gene. The D gene is left open where the match is weak. The size of a clone is reported for some rows only, either as once, few or many, or as a class for expanded clones.

cdr3_aa: CSARTEAEAFF
cdr3_nt: TGCAGTGCAAGGACCGAAGCTGAAGCTTTCTTT
v_call: TRBV20-1
clone_size: .
d_call: .
j_call: TRBJ1-1

cdr3_aa: CASSLAGASPQYF
cdr3_nt: TGTGCCAGCAGCTTAGCCGGAGCCTCTCCCCAGTACTTC
v_call: TRBV7-9
clone_size: .
d_call: .
j_call: TRBJ2-5

cdr3_aa: CASSARRVSYYGYTF
cdr3_nt: TGTGCCAGCAGTGCCCGTAGGGTGTCGTACTATGGCTACACCTTC
v_call: TRBV12-3/TRBV12-4
clone_size: .
d_call: .
j_call: TRBJ1-2

cdr3_aa: CASSPSGGGQTQYF
cdr3_nt: TGTGCCAGCAGCCCCAGCGGGGGAGGGCAGACCCAGTACTTC
v_call: TRBV12-3/TRBV12-4
clone_size: .
d_call: TRBD2
j_call: TRBJ2-5

cdr3_aa: CASSQVRDTEAFF
cdr3_nt: TGTGCCAGCAGCCAAGTGAGGGACACTGAAGCTTTCTTT
v_call: TRBV3-1
clone_size: .
d_call: .
j_call: TRBJ1-1

cdr3_aa: CAWSDGGLNTEAFF
cdr3_nt: TGTGCCTGGAGTGATGGAGGACTGAACACTGAAGCTTTCTTT
v_call: TRBV30
clone_size: once
d_call: .
j_call: TRBJ1-1

cdr3_aa: CSATGDSFGYTF
cdr3_nt: TGCAGTGCTACAGGGGACTCCTTTGGCTACACCTTC
v_call: TRBV20-1
clone_size: .
d_call: .
j_call: TRBJ1-2

cdr3_aa: CASSLDLAAQYF
cdr3_nt: TGTGCCAGCAGCTTAGATCTAGCGGCGCAGTATTTT
v_call: TRBV7-2
clone_size: .
d_call: TRBD2
j_call: TRBJ2-3

cdr3_aa: CASSHGISGTEAFF
cdr3_nt: TGCGCCAGCAGTCATGGGATAAGTGGCACTGAAGCTTTCTTT
v_call: TRBV23-1
clone_size: .
d_call: .
j_call: TRBJ1-1

cdr3_aa: CASSRQGAYTEVFF
cdr3_nt: TGTGCCAGCAGCCGACAGGGGGCTTACACTGAAGTTTTCTTT
v_call: TRBV5-6
clone_size: .
d_call: TRBD1
j_call: TRBJ1-1

cdr3_aa: CSVAQSAGDTQYF
cdr3_nt: TGCAGTGTGGCACAGTCTGCTGGAGATACGCAGTATTTT
v_call: TRBV20-1
clone_size: .
d_call: .
j_call: TRBJ2-3

cdr3_aa: CASSHFGGSEQFF
cdr3_nt: TGTGCCAGCAGCCACTTCGGAGGCAGTGAGCAGTTCTTC
v_call: TRBV3-1
clone_size: .
d_call: .
j_call: TRBJ2-1

cdr3_aa: CSASLWQVKNIQYF
cdr3_nt: TGCAGTGCTAGCCTATGGCAGGTCAAAAACATTCAGTACTTC
v_call: TRBV20-1
clone_size: .
d_call: .
j_call: TRBJ2-4

cdr3_aa: CSARQGALNEQFF
cdr3_nt: TGCAGTGCTAGACAGGGGGCTCTTAATGAGCAGTTCTTC
v_call: TRBV20-1
clone_size: .
d_call: TRBD1
j_call: TRBJ2-1

cdr3_aa: CASSYSQETQYF
cdr3_nt: TGTGCCAGCAGTTACTCCCAAGAGACCCAGTACTTC
v_call: TRBV6-6
clone_size: .
d_call: .
j_call: TRBJ2-5

cdr3_aa: CAGSGAAKNIQYF
cdr3_nt: TGTGCCGGTAGCGGGGCGGCCAAAAACATTCAGTACTTC
v_call: TRBV30
clone_size: .
d_call: TRBD2
j_call: TRBJ2-4

cdr3_aa: CASSPPDLPNTEAFF
cdr3_nt: TGTGCCAGCTCACCACCGGATCTCCCGAACACTGAAGCTTTCTTT
v_call: TRBV18
clone_size: .
d_call: .
j_call: TRBJ1-1

cdr3_aa: CSAREHPWSYEQYF
cdr3_nt: TGCAGTGCTAGAGAACATCCCTGGTCTTACGAGCAGTACTTC
v_call: TRBV20-1
clone_size: once
d_call: .
j_call: TRBJ2-7

cdr3_aa: CASGRAVLLGANVLTF
cdr3_nt: TGTGCCAGCGGCAGGGCCGTTTTACTGGGGGCCAACGTCCTGACTTTC
v_call: TRBV12-3/TRBV12-4
clone_size: once
d_call: .
j_call: TRBJ2-6

cdr3_aa: CASSSAQGRRGGEQYF
cdr3_nt: TGTGCCAGCAGCTCCGCACAGGGACGGCGCGGGGGAGAGCAGTACTTC
v_call: TRBV9
clone_size: .
d_call: .
j_call: TRBJ2-7

cdr3_aa: CASSQDQGAILHF
cdr3_nt: TGCGCCAGCAGCCAAGATCAGGGGGCTATCCTCCACTTT
v_call: TRBV4-1
clone_size: .
d_call: TRBD1
j_call: TRBJ1-6

cdr3_aa: CASSPDRAAEAFF
cdr3_nt: TGTGCCAGCAGCCCGGACAGAGCCGCTGAAGCTTTCTTT
v_call: TRBV5-6
clone_size: .
d_call: .
j_call: TRBJ1-1

cdr3_aa: CASSRTGYYEQYF
cdr3_nt: TGTGCCAGCAGTCGGACAGGATACTACGAGCAGTACTTC
v_call: TRBV12-3/TRBV12-4
clone_size: .
d_call: TRBD1
j_call: TRBJ2-7

cdr3_aa: CASSDPPTPGYTF
cdr3_nt: TGTGCCAGCAGTGACCCCCCGACTCCTGGCTACACCTTC
v_call: TRBV25-1
clone_size: .
d_call: .
j_call: TRBJ1-2

cdr3_aa: CASSLREYTEAFF
cdr3_nt: TGTGCCAGCAGTTTACGGGAATACACTGAAGCTTTCTTT
v_call: TRBV12-3/TRBV12-4
clone_size: few
d_call: .
j_call: TRBJ1-1

cdr3_aa: CASSSPGHRSYNEQFF
cdr3_nt: TGCGCCAGCAGCTCCCCGGGACACCGCTCCTACAATGAGCAGTTCTTC
v_call: TRBV5-1
clone_size: .
d_call: .
j_call: TRBJ2-1

cdr3_aa: CASSLSPSGGTETQYF
cdr3_nt: TGTGCCAGCAGCTTATCACCTAGCGGGGGCACGGAGACCCAGTACTTC
v_call: TRBV7-3
clone_size: .
d_call: TRBD2
j_call: TRBJ2-5

cdr3_aa: CASSPWASGRNGDEQFF
cdr3_nt: TGTGCCAGCTCACCATGGGCTAGCGGGAGGAACGGGGATGAGCAGTTCTTC
v_call: TRBV18
clone_size: .
d_call: TRBD2
j_call: TRBJ2-1

cdr3_aa: CASSLDDRRRFF
cdr3_nt: TGTGCCAGCAGCTTAGACGACAGACGGCGGTTCTTC
v_call: TRBV7-9
clone_size: .
d_call: .
j_call: TRBJ2-1

cdr3_aa: CSARVRLAGGTYNEQFF
cdr3_nt: TGCAGTGCTAGAGTTCGTCTAGCGGGGGGGACCTACAATGAGCAGTTCTTC
v_call: TRBV20-1
clone_size: .
d_call: TRBD2
j_call: TRBJ2-1

cdr3_aa: CSAQYRDTYEQYF
cdr3_nt: TGCAGTGCTCAGTACAGGGATACCTACGAGCAGTACTTC
v_call: TRBV20-1
clone_size: .
d_call: .
j_call: TRBJ2-7

cdr3_aa: CGGTTNYGYTF
cdr3_nt: TGTGGGGGGACAACTAACTATGGCTACACCTTC
v_call: TRBV12-5
clone_size: once
d_call: .
j_call: TRBJ1-2

cdr3_aa: CASSVLGSSYNEQFF
cdr3_nt: TGTGCCAGCAGCGTTCTCGGGAGCTCCTACAATGAGCAGTTCTTC
v_call: TRBV9
clone_size: few
d_call: .
j_call: TRBJ2-1

cdr3_aa: CASSPNTAESEAFF
cdr3_nt: TGTGCCAGCAGCCCGAATACAGCAGAGAGCGAAGCTTTCTTT
v_call: TRBV7-9
clone_size: once
d_call: .
j_call: TRBJ1-1

cdr3_aa: CASSQDLRGGNQPQHF
cdr3_nt: TGCGCCAGCAGCCAAGATCTCAGGGGTGGCAATCAGCCCCAGCATTTT
v_call: TRBV4-3
clone_size: few
d_call: .
j_call: TRBJ1-5

cdr3_aa: CASSRTSGGQETQYF
cdr3_nt: TGTGCCAGCAGTCGGACTAGCGGGGGACAAGAGACCCAGTACTTC
v_call: TRBV2
clone_size: few
d_call: TRBD2
j_call: TRBJ2-5

cdr3_aa: CSASGNNYGYTF
cdr3_nt: TGCAGTGCCTCTGGGAATAACTATGGCTACACCTTC
v_call: TRBV20-1
clone_size: .
d_call: .
j_call: TRBJ1-2

cdr3_aa: CASSAKGNTEAFF
cdr3_nt: TGTGCCAGCAGTGCAAAGGGGAACACTGAAGCTTTCTTT
v_call: TRBV2
clone_size: .
d_call: .
j_call: TRBJ1-1

cdr3_aa: CASSWDRSIGGYTF
cdr3_nt: TGTGCCAGCAGCTGGGACCGCTCCATTGGTGGCTACACCTTC
v_call: TRBV5-6
clone_size: .
d_call: .
j_call: TRBJ1-2

cdr3_aa: CSALTPYNEQFF
cdr3_nt: TGCAGTGCTTTGACTCCCTACAATGAGCAGTTCTTC
v_call: TRBV20-1
clone_size: .
d_call: .
j_call: TRBJ2-1

cdr3_aa: CASSESSIAGSQPQHF
cdr3_nt: TGTGCCAGCAGTGAATCATCAATCGCGGGTTCTCAGCCCCAGCATTTT
v_call: TRBV25-1
clone_size: .
d_call: .
j_call: TRBJ1-5

cdr3_aa: CAWWTGGRRGYTF
cdr3_nt: TGTGCCTGGTGGACGGGGGGACGCCGGGGCTACACCTTC
v_call: TRBV30
clone_size: once
d_call: .
j_call: TRBJ1-2

cdr3_aa: CSAPSPSGGQETQYF
cdr3_nt: TGCAGTGCTCCATCTCCTAGCGGGGGTCAAGAGACCCAGTACTTC
v_call: TRBV20-1
clone_size: .
d_call: TRBD2
j_call: TRBJ2-5

cdr3_aa: CASSEGRGNTIYF
cdr3_nt: TGTGCCAGCTCCGAAGGACGGGGAAACACCATATATTTT
v_call: TRBV18
clone_size: .
d_call: .
j_call: TRBJ1-3

cdr3_aa: CAWSGKRETQYF
cdr3_nt: TGTGCCTGGAGTGGGAAGAGAGAGACCCAGTACTTC
v_call: TRBV30
clone_size: .
d_call: .
j_call: TRBJ2-5

cdr3_aa: CSVGQGQTDTQYF
cdr3_nt: TGCAGCGTCGGACAGGGACAGACAGATACGCAGTATTTT
v_call: TRBV29-1
clone_size: .
d_call: TRBD1
j_call: TRBJ2-3

cdr3_aa: CASSLSRPTGKAQYF
cdr3_nt: TGTGCCAGCAGCCTCTCCCGACCGACAGGGAAGGCGCAGTATTTT
v_call: TRBV3-1
clone_size: .
d_call: TRBD1
j_call: TRBJ2-3

cdr3_aa: CASSHTSGGWDEQFF
cdr3_nt: TGTGCCAGCAGCCATACTAGCGGGGGGTGGGATGAGCAGTTCTTC
v_call: TRBV7-2
clone_size: .
d_call: TRBD2
j_call: TRBJ2-1

cdr3_aa: CAWSVLSLGNEQFF
cdr3_nt: TGTGCCTGGAGTGTACTATCCCTGGGCAATGAGCAGTTCTTC
v_call: TRBV30
clone_size: .
d_call: .
j_call: TRBJ2-1

cdr3_aa: CASSPNPHEQYF
cdr3_nt: TGCGCCAGCAGCCCAAACCCCCACGAGCAGTACTTC
v_call: TRBV5-1
clone_size: .
d_call: .
j_call: TRBJ2-7

cdr3_aa: CSAPGLAGERDTQYF
cdr3_nt: TGCAGTGCTCCGGGACTAGCGGGAGAGAGAGATACGCAGTATTTT
v_call: TRBV20-1
clone_size: .
d_call: TRBD2
j_call: TRBJ2-3

cdr3_aa: CASSSQTNTEAFF
cdr3_nt: TGTGCCAGCAGTTCGCAGACGAACACTGAAGCTTTCTTT
v_call: TRBV12-3/TRBV12-4
clone_size: few
d_call: .
j_call: TRBJ1-1

cdr3_aa: CASSTSPIYGYTF
cdr3_nt: TGTGCCAGTAGCACGTCACCTATCTATGGCTACACCTTC
v_call: TRBV19
clone_size: .
d_call: .
j_call: TRBJ1-2

cdr3_aa: CSVWDAQGYTF
cdr3_nt: TGCAGCGTTTGGGACGCCCAGGGCTACACCTTC
v_call: TRBV29-1
clone_size: .
d_call: .
j_call: TRBJ1-2

cdr3_aa: CASSVASGRAFGEQYF
cdr3_nt: TGTGCCAGCAGCGTCGCTAGCGGGAGGGCCTTTGGCGAGCAGTACTTC
v_call: TRBV11-2
clone_size: few
d_call: TRBD2
j_call: TRBJ2-7

cdr3_aa: CSGHKGLQAETQYF
cdr3_nt: TGCAGTGGTCATAAGGGACTGCAGGCGGAGACCCAGTACTTC
v_call: TRBV20-1
clone_size: .
d_call: .
j_call: TRBJ2-5

cdr3_aa: CASSIGLGINTQYF
cdr3_nt: TGCGCCAGCAGCATTGGACTAGGGATTAACACGCAGTATTTT
v_call: TRBV4-1
clone_size: .
d_call: TRBD2
j_call: TRBJ2-3

cdr3_aa: CSVRGTNYNEQFF
cdr3_nt: TGCAGCGTTCGAGGGACTAACTACAATGAGCAGTTCTTC
v_call: TRBV29-1
clone_size: .
d_call: TRBD2
j_call: TRBJ2-1

cdr3_aa: CSALHSGGTDTQYF
cdr3_nt: TGCAGCGCCCTACACAGCGGGGGCACAGATACGCAGTATTTT
v_call: TRBV29-1
clone_size: .
d_call: TRBD2
j_call: TRBJ2-3